The TCR beta chain under discussion was sequenced for a study of read filtering for tumor transcriptome and immune sequencing. Study as a whole: Whole-transcriptome libraries were prepared after DNase treatment.

Findings and caveats of the study: Correlation between methods rose after single-read clonotypes were removed.

V lost 2 bases and J 0 bases, leaving 10 bases between the germline ends. The CDR3 spans 15 residues. In germline, CDR1 is MNHEY, CDR2 SVGEGT. This clonotype was picked up many times. Its antigen is currently unknown. This library used roughly 0.4 ug RNA and molecular barcoded adaptors spanning alpha/delta and beta/gamma chains. TCRdb re-called the reads through MiXCR, storing one row per CDR3 protein. The sample lists over 90,000 distinct CDR3 sequences; 20% to 25% were seen once. This receptor was obtained from a donor at least 40 years old with multiple myeloma. The rearrangement uses TRBV6-2 or TRBV6-3 and TRBJ1-1; D perhaps matches TRBD1 (5 bases). The sequenced sample consisted of a population of CD138-negative cells sorted from bone marrow. Here the CDR3 DNA reads TGTGCCAGCAGTTACGTGGGGGATATGAACACTGAAGCTTTCTTT. Protein: CASSYVGDMNTEAFF.